A selection of T cell receptor beta chains follows, all from one sample in a study of beta chain features in type 1 diabetes. TCRdb keeps only in-frame clones here, not all; method: immunoSEQ multiplex PCR. This sample has under 800,000 clones, with around 16% found just once. Sequencing was carried out using naive CD4+ T cells from blood. The source of these receptors is a man aged 18 to 30 in good health. Both conserved end residues are part of each CDR3. The D gene is left open where the match is weak. Clone sizes are given selectively: once, few, many, or a class where the clone is expanded.

clone_size j_call v_call d_call cdr3_nt cdr3_aa
. TRBJ1-1 TRBV11-1 . TGTGCCAGCAGCTTAGCCAGTTTGGTGAACACTGAAGCTTTCTTT CASSLASLVNTEAFF
. TRBJ1-3 TRBV7-2 TRBD1 TGTGCCAGCAGCAGCCGGACAGGGATATCTGGAAACACCATATATTTT CASSSRTGISGNTIYF
few TRBJ2-7 TRBV29-1 TRBD1 TGCAGCGCTGTTACCGGGACAGGATACGAGCAGTACTTC CSAVTGTGYEQYF
. TRBJ2-5 TRBV7-2 . TGTGCCAGCAGCTTCAGGCGACCTCGCGAGACCCAGTACTTC CASSFRRPRETQYF
few TRBJ2-7 TRBV29-1 . TGCAGCGTTGGATTTAGGATAAACGAGCAGTACTTC CSVGFRINEQYF
few TRBJ2-1 TRBV6-5 . TGTGCCAGCAGTTTCCGGACAGTAGCACACAGGGATGAGCAGTTCTTC CASSFRTVAHRDEQFF
few TRBJ2-1 TRBV6-4 TRBD1 TGTGCCAGCAGAGGCGACAGGGGGCGCAATGAGCAGTTCTTC CASRGDRGRNEQFF
. TRBJ2-4 TRBV7-2 . TGTGCCAGCAGCACAGGGCTAGCCAAAAACATTCAGTACTTC CASSTGLAKNIQYF
few TRBJ2-5 TRBV5-1 . TGCGCCAGCAGCTTGGCCCGGCAGATTGAGGAGACCCAGTACTTC CASSLARQIEETQYF
once TRBJ2-1 TRBV7-6 TRBD2 TGTGCCAGCAGACGACTAGCGGGAGGGCATGAGCAGTTCTTC CASRRLAGGHEQFF
. TRBJ2-2 TRBV7-2 TRBD1 TGTGCCAGCAGCTGGACAGGGGGCGCCACCGGGGAGCTGTTTTTT CASSWTGGATGELFF
. TRBJ1-2 TRBV9 . TGTGCCAGCACCGAACAAACAGGTCTCCCTTATGGCTACACCTTC CASTEQTGLPYGYTF
many TRBJ2-5 TRBV14 . TGTGCCAGCAGCCAAATGTGGGAGACCCAGTACTTC CASSQMWETQYF
. TRBJ1-1 TRBV5-4 . TGTGCCAGCAGCTTGGGGACACATGCTGGCACTGAAGCTTTCTTT CASSLGTHAGTEAFF
. TRBJ1-4 TRBV27 . TGTGCCAGCAGTCCCATCCCCCGGGACTCTAATGAAAAACTGTTTTTT CASSPIPRDSNEKLFF
. TRBJ1-3 TRBV29-1 TRBD1 TGCAGCGTTGAGGGACAGGGCCGAGGCTCTGGAAACACCATATATTTT CSVEGQGRGSGNTIYF
. TRBJ2-2 TRBV7-7 TRBD1 TGTGCTAGCAGCCCCGACAGGGTGTCCGTGGAGCTGTTTTTT CASSPDRVSVELFF
. TRBJ1-5 TRBV21-1 . TGTGCCAGCAGCAAATTCGGCGGTTCGCCTCAGCATTTT CASSKFGGSPQHF
few TRBJ2-2 TRBV20-1 . TGCAGTGCTTTAAGATCCGGGGAGCTGTTTTTT CSALRSGELFF
. TRBJ2-7 TRBV7-6 . TGTGCCAGCAGCTCTTATAAGGGGCAATACGAGCAGTACTTC CASSSYKGQYEQYF
. TRBJ2-6 TRBV11-3 . TGTGCCAGCAGCATCGGGGGTCCCACTAGCGGGGCCAACGTCCTGACTTTC CASSIGGPTSGANVLTF
. TRBJ2-7 TRBV6-6 . TGTGCCAGCAGAACCGGGAGCTACGAGCAGTACTTC CASRTGSYEQYF
. TRBJ1-3 TRBV5-1 . TGCGCCAGCAGCCCCCTCGGGGAGAACTCTGGAAACACCATATATTTT CASSPLGENSGNTIYF
. TRBJ2-7 TRBV27 TRBD2 TGTGCCAGCAGACCAATAGCGGGGACCTCCTACGAGCAGTACTTC CASRPIAGTSYEQYF
few TRBJ2-7 TRBV2 . TGTGCCAGCAGAGGCACTGGGGCCTACGAGCAGTACTTC CASRGTGAYEQYF
. TRBJ2-7 TRBV28 . TGTGCCAGCGCCGGCGGCACAGCCTACGAGCAGTACTTC CASAGGTAYEQYF
. TRBJ2-1 TRBV11-1 TRBD2 TGTGCCAGCAGCTTAGATCCTAGCGGGAGAGTCGGCTACAATGAGCAGTTCTTC CASSLDPSGRVGYNEQFF
. TRBJ2-5 TRBV7-7 TRBD2 TGTGCCAGCAGCCCGTCGGGGGGGCGGGAGACCCAGTACTTC CASSPSGGRETQYF
. TRBJ2-4 TRBV27 . TGTGCCAGCAGTCTCTTTGGGGATGGTGGGTTGGGAAACATTCAGTACTTC CASSLFGDGGLGNIQYF
. TRBJ2-5 TRBV4-3 TRBD1 TGCGCCAGCAGCCAAGTCCTACCCAACAGGGGTCTCTTCCAAGAGACCCAGTACTTC CASSQVLPNRGLFQETQYF
. TRBJ2-3 TRBV10-3 . TGTGCCATCAGTGGAGTAGATACGCAGTATTTT CAISGVDTQYF
. TRBJ2-2 TRBV25-1 TRBD1 TGTGCCAGCAGTGACCCCGGGACAGGGGGCAGGACCGGGGAGCTGTTTTTT CASSDPGTGGRTGELFF
few TRBJ1-1 TRBV7-3 . TGTGCCAGCAGCTTAACAGGGGTTAGCACTGAAGCTTTCTTT CASSLTGVSTEAFF
. TRBJ2-7 TRBV7-6 TRBD2 TGTGCCAGCAGCTTTAGGGACCTAGCGGGAGGGCCAATGTACGAGCAGTACTTC CASSFRDLAGGPMYEQYF
few TRBJ2-7 TRBV4-3 . TGCGCCAGCAGCCAAGCTCTAGACCAGGACTCCTACGAGCAGTACTTC CASSQALDQDSYEQYF
few TRBJ1-5 TRBV30 . TGTGCCTGGAGTGTAATGGGTTATCAGCCCCAGCATTTT CAWSVMGYQPQHF
few TRBJ2-5 TRBV5-1 . TGCGCCAGCAGCTTGCCAGAGACCCAGTACTTC CASSLPETQYF
few TRBJ2-3 TRBV5-4 TRBD2 TGTGCCAGCAGCTTGGCCAGCGGGATCGGCACAGATACGCAGTATTTT CASSLASGIGTDTQYF
. TRBJ2-7 TRBV5-1 . TGCGCCAGCAGCTTGGACAGGAGGACCTACGAGCAGTACTTC CASSLDRRTYEQYF
. TRBJ2-7 TRBV14 . TGTGCCAGCAGCCCAGGGGGGCAGTCGCGCTCCTACGAGCAGTACTTC CASSPGGQSRSYEQYF
. TRBJ2-5 TRBV9 TRBD2 TGTGCCAGCAGCGTAGCCCCCGTGGGGGGGGGTGAGACCCAGTACTTC CASSVAPVGGGETQYF
few TRBJ1-4 TRBV4-2 . TGTGCCAGCAGCCAAGGGGCAGGGAGTCCGGAAAAACTGTTTTTT CASSQGAGSPEKLFF
. TRBJ2-7 TRBV29-1 . TGCAGCGTTGTCCGGGGGGCCGAGCAGTACTTC CSVVRGAEQYF
. TRBJ1-1 TRBV19 . TGTGCCAGTAGTATTCAGAACACTGAAGCTTTCTTT CASSIQNTEAFF
. TRBJ2-7 TRBV28 . TGTGCCAGCAGTTTGGTTGGCAGGGAGACCGAGCAGTACTTC CASSLVGRETEQYF
. TRBJ2-5 TRBV18 . TGTGCCAGCTCACCCCTGGAGACCCAGTACTTC CASSPLETQYF
. TRBJ2-7 TRBV30 . TGTGCCTGGAGTGTACAAGGGGGCTCCTACGAGCAGTACTTC CAWSVQGGSYEQYF
few TRBJ1-2 TRBV2 TRBD1 TGTGCCAGCAGTGGGGACAGGGCGAGAGGGTATGGCTACACCTTC CASSGDRARGYGYTF
. TRBJ2-7 TRBV9 . TGTGCCAGCAGTGACAGGTTCCCGGGGGACGAGCAGTACTTC CASSDRFPGDEQYF
few TRBJ1-1 TRBV7-9 . TGTGCCAGCAGCTTAAAAGGCAACCTGAACACTGAAGCTTTCTTT CASSLKGNLNTEAFF
. TRBJ2-5 TRBV11-3 TRBD1 TGTGCCAGCAGCTCTCACAGGGGAGAGACCCAGTACTTC CASSSHRGETQYF
few TRBJ2-7 TRBV7-8 . TGTGCCAGCAGCTTAGAAACCTACGAGCAGTACTTC CASSLETYEQYF